This T cell receptor beta chain was documented in a study of T cells in localized non-small cell lung cancer. About this clone: Its cognate antigen is unknown.

Study-level results: Compared with tumor, uninvolved adjacent lung displayed greater T cell clonality, ranking highest overall. Longer overall survival associated with higher blood T cell density; shorter survival with higher adjacent-lung clonality. Heterogeneity stays possible, as sequencing covered only one tumor region. Of the top 100 tumor clones, median around 60 were in adjacent lung, more than 25 among its top 100.

This CDR3 is 14 amino acids long. The V end was cut by 5 bases, the J end by 2 bases, with 14 bases between. Germline V lookup: CDR1 SGHRS, CDR2 YFSETQ. Sequencing used immunoSEQ multiplex PCR; TCRdb keeps in-frame clones, though not all of them. The data contain about 33,000 clones, around 80% of them seen just once; the ten biggest clones take up roughly a sixth. The chain links TRBV5-1 to TRBJ2-7; D is ambiguous. Sequenced here: peripheral blood, sampled before any cancer treatment. This sequence was found in a male donor older than 55 with stage III squamous cell lung carcinoma. CDR3 loop: CASSSGRVPYEQYF. In DNA, the CDR3 is TGCGCCAGCAGTTCCGGACGTGTTCCCTACGAGCAGTACTTC.